The entry below gives a single T cell receptor (beta chain) sequence along with its context. The data were produced by immunoSEQ multiplex PCR, yet TCRdb's version contains in-frame clones alone and is incomplete. The repertoire holds tens of thousands of clones, with about 86% as singletons. With 3 bases removed from V and 11 bases from J, the gap between germline ends came to 16 bases. The germline V gene has CDR1 MGHDK and CDR2 SYGVNS. This CDR3 has 13 amino acids. The sample originates from a study of blood T cell repertoires in COVID-19. The clonotype originates from a man older than 75 with active or convalescent COVID-19. This chain connects TRBV25-1 to TRBJ1-2, with D possibly being TRBD1 (5 bases). The sequenced sample was peripheral blood. CDR3 residues: CASSESGSVAYTF. The CDR3, as DNA: TGTGCCAGCAGTGAGTCAGGGTCAGTAGCTTACACCTTC.